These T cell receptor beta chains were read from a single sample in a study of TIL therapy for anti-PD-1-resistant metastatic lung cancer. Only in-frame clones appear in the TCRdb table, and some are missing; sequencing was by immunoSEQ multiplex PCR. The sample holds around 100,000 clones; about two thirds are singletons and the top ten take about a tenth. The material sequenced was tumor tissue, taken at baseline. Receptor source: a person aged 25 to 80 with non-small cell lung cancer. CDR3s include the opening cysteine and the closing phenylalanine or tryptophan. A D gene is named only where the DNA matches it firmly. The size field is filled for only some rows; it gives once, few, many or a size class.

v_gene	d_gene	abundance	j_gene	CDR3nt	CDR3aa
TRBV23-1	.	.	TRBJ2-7	TGCGCCAGCAGTCAAAGACAGGCCAGCTCCTACGAGCAGTACTTC	CASSQRQASSYEQYF
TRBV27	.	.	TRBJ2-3	TGTGCCAGCAAAGAGGGTTCTAGCACAGATACGCAGTATTTT	CASKEGSSTDTQYF
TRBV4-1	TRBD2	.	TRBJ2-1	TGCGCCAGCACCACTGAAAGGCAGCGGGGATACAATGAGCAGTTCTTC	CASTTERQRGYNEQFF
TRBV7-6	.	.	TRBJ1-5	TGTGCCAGCAGCCGCCGGGGGAATCAGCCCCAGCATTTT	CASSRRGNQPQHF
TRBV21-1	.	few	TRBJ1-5	TGTGCCAGCAGCAACGAGGACAGGGACCATCAGCCCCAGCATTTT	CASSNEDRDHQPQHF
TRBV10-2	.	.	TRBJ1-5	TGCGCCAGCATGGCAGGGCGGGATCAGCCCCAGCATTTT	CASMAGRDQPQHF
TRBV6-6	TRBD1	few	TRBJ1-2	TGTGCCAGCAACCTAAAGGGGGCCAGGGTCGCGCATGGCTACACCTTC	CASNLKGARVAHGYTF
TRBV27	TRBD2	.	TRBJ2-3	TGTGCCAGCAGTTTTCGGGAGGGCACGGGTACGCAGTATTTT	CASSFREGTGTQYF
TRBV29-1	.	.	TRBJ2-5	TGCAGCGCCGGCAAGGCCCAAGAGACCCAGTACTTC	CSAGKAQETQYF
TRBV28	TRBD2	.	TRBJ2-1	TGTGCCAGCAGTCTGGTTGGCAGCGGGGGGCGGAATGAGCAGTTCTTC	CASSLVGSGGRNEQFF
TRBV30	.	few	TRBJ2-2	TGTGCCTGGAGTGTCGGGCCGTTGAACACCGGGGAGCTGTTTTTT	CAWSVGPLNTGELFF
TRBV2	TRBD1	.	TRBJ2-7	TGTGCCAGCAGTGAAAGGGACAGCTACGAGCAGTACTTC	CASSERDSYEQYF
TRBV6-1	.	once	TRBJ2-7	TGTGCCAGCAGTGAAGGGAATAGCGCCACATACGAGCAGTACTTC	CASSEGNSATYEQYF
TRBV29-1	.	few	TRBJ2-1	TGCAGCGTTATCCCGGGAACCTACAATGAGCAGTTCTTC	CSVIPGTYNEQFF
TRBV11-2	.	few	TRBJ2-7	TGTGCCAGCAGCTTAGGGAGGACGTCAGCCTACGAGCAGTACTTC	CASSLGRTSAYEQYF
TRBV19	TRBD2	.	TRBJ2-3	TGTGCCAGTAGTATTGGGGCTAGCGGGGGTATCACAGATACGCAGTATTTT	CASSIGASGGITDTQYF
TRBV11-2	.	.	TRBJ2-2	TGTGCCAGCAGCTTACGCGGGGGCCCCGGGGCCGGGGAGCTGTTTTTT	CASSLRGGPGAGELFF
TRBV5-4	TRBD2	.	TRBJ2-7	TGTGCCAGCAGCTTGCTAAGCAGTTGGACTAGCAGTTACGAGCAGTACTTC	CASSLLSSWTSSYEQYF
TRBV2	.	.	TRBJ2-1	TGTGCCAGCAAAGCCGCCCCCAATGAGCAGTTCTTC	CASKAAPNEQFF
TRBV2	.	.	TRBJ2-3	TGTGCCAGCCAAAAACTGACGGTTAGCACAGATACGCAGTATTTT	CASQKLTVSTDTQYF
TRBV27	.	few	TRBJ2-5	TGTGCCAGCAGTTCCTCAGACTCGATACAAGAGACCCAGTACTTC	CASSSSDSIQETQYF
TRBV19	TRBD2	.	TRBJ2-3	TGTGCCAGTAGTATAGTTACTAGCGGCACAGATACGCAGTATTTT	CASSIVTSGTDTQYF
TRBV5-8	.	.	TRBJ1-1	TGTGCCAGCAGAAGCGGACAGTATCTTATGAACACTGAAGCTTTCTTT	CASRSGQYLMNTEAFF
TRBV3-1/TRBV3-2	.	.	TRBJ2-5	TGTGCCAGCAGCCAAGGTTCAGGGCTTGGCGGCCAAGAGACCCAGTACTTC	CASSQGSGLGGQETQYF
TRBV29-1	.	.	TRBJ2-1	TGCAGCGTCCTACCGGCAGGGAGCAATGAGCAGTTCTTC	CSVLPAGSNEQFF
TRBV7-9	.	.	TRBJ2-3	TGTGCCAGCAGCTCCCCGGGCGGGGGCGGCACAGATACGCAGTATTTT	CASSSPGGGGTDTQYF
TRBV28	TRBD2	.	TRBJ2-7	TGTGCCAGCAGTGTACTAGCGGGAGAGTGGTACGAGCAGTACTTC	CASSVLAGEWYEQYF
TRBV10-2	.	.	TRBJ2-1	TGCGCCAGCAGGGTCGACAATGAGCAGTTCTTC	CASRVDNEQFF
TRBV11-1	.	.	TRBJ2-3	TGTGCCAGCAGCTTAGGGCGCCTCAGCACAGATACGCAGTATTTT	CASSLGRLSTDTQYF
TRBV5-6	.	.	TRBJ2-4	TGTGCCAGCAGCTTGGAACTAACGCTAGCCAAAAACATTCAGTACTTC	CASSLELTLAKNIQYF
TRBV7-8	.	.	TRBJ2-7	TGTGCCAGCAGCTTAGTGGGGGGCAAAGGGTACGAGCAGTACTTC	CASSLVGGKGYEQYF
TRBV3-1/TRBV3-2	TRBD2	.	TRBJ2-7	TGTGCCAGCAGCCAAGATTCTAGCGGGAGTGGAGGCTACGAGCAGTACTTC	CASSQDSSGSGGYEQYF
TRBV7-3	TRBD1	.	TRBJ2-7	TGTGCCAGCAGCTTAACGCCTCCGGGACAGGGTTACGAGCAGTACTTC	CASSLTPPGQGYEQYF
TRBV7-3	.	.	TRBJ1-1	TGTGCCAGCAGCTTACGGAGAGACACTGAAGCTTTCTTT	CASSLRRDTEAFF
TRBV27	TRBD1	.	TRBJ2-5	TGTGCCAGCAGTTTTTTGGGGACAGGGGTAGAGACCCAGTACTTC	CASSFLGTGVETQYF
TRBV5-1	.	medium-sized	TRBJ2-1	TGCGCCAGCAGCTTCAGGGGCAGCAATGAGCAGTTCTTC	CASSFRGSNEQFF
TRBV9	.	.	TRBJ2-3	TGTGCCAGCAGCCTATCCGATACTAGCACAGATACGCAGTATTTT	CASSLSDTSTDTQYF
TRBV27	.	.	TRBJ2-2	TGTGCCAGCAGTTTAAAGGTCGGGGGCACCGGGGAGCTGTTTTTT	CASSLKVGGTGELFF